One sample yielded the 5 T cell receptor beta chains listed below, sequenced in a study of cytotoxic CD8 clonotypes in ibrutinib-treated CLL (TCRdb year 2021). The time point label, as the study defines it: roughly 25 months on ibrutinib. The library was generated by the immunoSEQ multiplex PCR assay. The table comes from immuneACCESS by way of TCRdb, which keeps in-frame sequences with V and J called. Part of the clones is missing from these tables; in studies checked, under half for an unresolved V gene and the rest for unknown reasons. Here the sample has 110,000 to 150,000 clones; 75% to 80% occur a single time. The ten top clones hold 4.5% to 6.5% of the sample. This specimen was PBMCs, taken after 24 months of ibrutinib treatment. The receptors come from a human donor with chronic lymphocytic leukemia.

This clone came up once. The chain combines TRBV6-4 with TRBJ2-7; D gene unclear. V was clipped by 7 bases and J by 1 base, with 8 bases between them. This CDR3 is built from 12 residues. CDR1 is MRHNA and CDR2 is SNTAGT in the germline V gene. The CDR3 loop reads CASKPQSYEQYF. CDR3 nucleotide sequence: TGTGCCAGCAAGCCCCAATCCTACGAGCAGTACTTC.

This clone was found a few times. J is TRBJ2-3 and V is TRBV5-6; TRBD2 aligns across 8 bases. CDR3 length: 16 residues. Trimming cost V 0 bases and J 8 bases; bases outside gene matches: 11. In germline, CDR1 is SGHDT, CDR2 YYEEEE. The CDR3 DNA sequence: TGTGCCAGCAGCTTGGCGGCGGCGGGGGGCCGGGGTACGCAGTATTTT. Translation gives CASSLAAAGGRGTQYF.

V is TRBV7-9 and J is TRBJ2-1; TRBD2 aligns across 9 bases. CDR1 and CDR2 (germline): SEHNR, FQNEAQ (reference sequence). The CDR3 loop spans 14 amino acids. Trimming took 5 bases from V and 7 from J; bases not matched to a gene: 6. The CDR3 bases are TGTGCCAGCAGCCCCCCGCTAGCGGGGAATGAGCAGTTCTTC. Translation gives CASSPPLAGNEQFF.

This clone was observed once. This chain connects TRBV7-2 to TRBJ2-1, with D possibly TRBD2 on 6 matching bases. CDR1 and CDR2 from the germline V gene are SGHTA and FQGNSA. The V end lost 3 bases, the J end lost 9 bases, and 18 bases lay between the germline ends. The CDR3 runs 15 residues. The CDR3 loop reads CASSFNGGAGGEQFF. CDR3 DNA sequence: TGTGCCAGCAGCTTTAATGGCGGGGCTGGCGGTGAGCAGTTCTTC.

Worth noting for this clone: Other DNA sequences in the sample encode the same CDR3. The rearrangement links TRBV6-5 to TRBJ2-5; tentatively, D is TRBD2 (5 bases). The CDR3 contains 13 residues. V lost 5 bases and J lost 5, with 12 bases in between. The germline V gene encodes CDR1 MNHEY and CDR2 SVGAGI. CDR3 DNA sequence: TGTGCCAGCAGTAGAGGGCCGCAGGAGACCCAGTACTTC. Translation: CASSRGPQETQYF.